Presented here are 21 T cell receptor beta chains from one specimen sequenced in a study of T cell repertoires in cytomegalovirus infection. MiXCR, run by TCRdb on the reads, gives a single entry per CDR3 protein. The sample has approximately 910,000 distinct CDR3 sequences, approximately 30% seen once. Their cognate antigens are unknown. The sequencing used cultured CD8+ T cells from PBMCs, collected from culture after CMV antigen stimulation. The receptor source for this set is a human donor in good health (CMV status not recorded). Some clones in this sample may be carry-over from other donors' samples.

As regards this clonotype: A much bigger clone sits one base away, suggesting this may be a read error. J is TRBJ2-1 and V is TRBV20-1; D is perhaps TRBD2 (5 bases). Germline CDR1 DFQATT, CDR2 SNEGSKA (reference sequence). The length of the CDR3 is 15 residues. This chain's CDR3 is CSTRVESGKYNEQFF. The DNA for the CDR3 is TGCAGTACTAGAGTGGAATCTGGGAAGTACAATGAGCAGTTCTTC.

This clonotype came up once. The chain is built from TRBV19 and TRBJ1-6; the D is unclear. The CDR3 is 14 residues long. With 5 bases removed from V and 7 bases from J, the gap between germline ends came to 12 bases. CDR1 and CDR2 from the germline V gene are LNHDA and SQIVND (reference sequence). CDR3 coding DNA: TGTGCCAGTAGTCTCCCGGCAGTAAATTCACCCCTCCACTTT. Residues: CASSLPAVNSPLHF. Filled out from reference TRBV19 and TRBJ1-6, the complete variable domain reads DGGITQSPKYLFRKEGQNVTLSCEQNLNHDAMYWYRQDPGQGLRLIYYSQIVNDFQKGDIAEGYSVSREKKESFPLTVTSAQKNPTAFYLCASSLPAVNSPLHFGNGTRLTVT.

This clonotype was seen many times. The chain is built from TRBV7-9 and TRBJ2-4; D is perhaps TRBD1 (6 bases). The V gene's germline CDR1 is SEHNR and CDR2 FQNEAQ (reference sequence). This CDR3 has 14 amino acids. Trimming took off 4 bases at V and 1 base at J, with 8 bases between the two ends. DNA for the CDR3: TGTGCCAGCAGCTATACAGGGGCCAAAAACATTCAGTACTTC. Residues: CASSYTGAKNIQYF.

This clonotype was found a few times. The rearrangement links TRBV4-3 to TRBJ2-1; TRBD2 agrees at 7 bases. Germline loops: CDR1 LGHNA, CDR2 YSLEER. The CDR3 extends over 16 amino acids. Losses at the gene ends were 1 base for V and 6 bases for J; bases not matched to a gene: 9. CDR3 sequence reads: CASSQAAGPLGNEQFF. In nucleotides, the CDR3 is TGCGCCAGCAGCCAAGCAGCGGGGCCCTTGGGCAATGAGCAGTTCTTC.

The chain links TRBV6-2 or TRBV6-3 to TRBJ1-1; TRBD1 aligns across 7 bases. Germline CDR1 is MNHEY and CDR2 is SVGEGT. Unmatched junction bases numbered 9, after V lost 6 bases and J lost 8 bases. This CDR3 contains 13 residues. Here the CDR3 reads CASSQFSTGEAFF. CDR3 nucleotide sequence: TGTGCCAGCAGCCAATTCTCGACAGGGGAAGCTTTCTTT.

The sample holds a few counts of this clonotype. The chain has TRBV7-9 and TRBJ2-5, with D possibly TRBD2 on 5 matching bases. Germline CDR1 SEHNR, CDR2 FQNEAQ (reference sequence). Deletions cut 4 bases from V and 2 bases from J, with 14 bases between. CDR3 size: 15 residues. The CDR3 here is CASSSTKAAQETQYF. The CDR3 nucleotides read TGTGCCAGCAGCTCGACAAAAGCGGCTCAAGAGACCCAGTACTTC.

The rearrangement uses TRBV27 and TRBJ2-5, with 14 bases aligning to TRBD2. CDR1 and CDR2 (germline): MNHEY, SMNVEV (reference sequence). V trimming: 8 bases; J trimming: 1 base; junction bases outside the gene matches: 12. The CDR3 is 18 residues long. The CDR3 loop is CASGWTSGGSDSQETQYF. DNA of the CDR3: TGTGCCAGCGGCTGGACTAGCGGGGGGAGCGACAGCCAAGAGACCCAGTACTTC.

This clonotype was seen only a few times. V usage is TRBV4-1 and J usage is TRBJ1-1, with 8 bases aligning to TRBD1. CDR3 length: 16 residues. Germline CDR1 and CDR2: MGHRA and YSYEKL. The V gene end was trimmed by 1 base and the J gene end by 4 bases; junction bases not matched to a gene: 8. The CDR3 DNA reads TGCGCCAGCAGCCAAGGTGGCGCAGGGGGCCCCACTGAAGCTTTCTTT. This sequence encodes CASSQGGAGGPTEAFF.

This clonotype appeared many times. The gene calls are TRBV7-2 and TRBJ1-2; 8 bases align to TRBD1. CDR3 length equals 13 residues. V trimming: 5 bases; J trimming: 8 bases; junction bases outside the gene matches: 7. Germline V gene lookup returns CDR1 SGHTA and CDR2 FQGNSA. The CDR3 is CASSHLTGEGYTF. CDR3 nucleotides: TGTGCCAGCAGCCACCTGACAGGGGAAGGCTACACCTTC.

In this sample, this clonotype turned up a few times. J is TRBJ1-1 and V is TRBV15; D unresolved. Per the germline V gene, CDR1 is LNHNV and CDR2 is YYDKDF (reference sequence). The ends were cut back, 3 bases at V and 7 bases at J, with 6 bases in the middle. The CDR3 is 11 residues long. CDR3 sequence: CATSSSLEAFF. Written as DNA, the CDR3 is TGTGCCACCAGCAGTTCACTTGAAGCTTTCTTT.

CDR3 sequence (DNA): TGCAATGCTAGAAGCCCCGAGGGGGCCTACGAGCAGTACGTC. It specifies CNARSPEGAYEQYV. The J gene is TRBJ2-7, the V gene TRBV20-1; D perhaps matches TRBD1 (6 bases). Germline CDR1 is DFQATT and CDR2 is SNEGSKA (reference sequence). This CDR3 is 14 amino acids long.

This chain connects TRBV5-1 to TRBJ1-1; D is ambiguous. The CDR3 has 15 amino acids. CDR1 is SGHRS, CDR2 YFSETQ, per germline. Trimming removed 4 bases from V and 2 bases from J, with 15 bases in between. The CDR3 sequence: CASSPVGRANTEAFF. The DNA for the CDR3 is TGCGCCAGCAGCCCAGTCGGACGGGCAAACACTGAAGCTTTCTTT.

V gene TRBV28 combines with J gene TRBJ2-7, with 7 bases matching TRBD1. There are 16 residues in the CDR3. V lost 3 bases to trimming and J lost 4 bases; unmatched junction nucleotides: 12. Germline CDR1 reads MDHEN; CDR2 reads SYDVKM. For the CDR3, the DNA is TGTGCCAGCAGTTTTGGCCCCGGGACAGAGACTTACGAGCAGTACTTC. This codes for CASSFGPGTETYEQYF. Supplemented by reference TRBV28 and TRBJ2-7, the full variable domain reads DVKVTQSSRYLVKRTGEKVFLECVQDMDHENMFWYRQDPGLGLRLIYFSYDVKMKEKGDIPEGYSVSREKKERFSLILESASTNQTSMYLCASSFGPGTETYEQYFGPGTRLTVT.

Only a few counts were recorded for this clonotype. This chain uses TRBV5-5 with TRBJ2-2; a possible D gene is TRBD2 (6 bases). CDR1 SGHKS and CDR2 YYEKEE come from the germline V gene (reference sequence). This CDR3 contains 16 residues. Trimming pared 1 base from V and 0 bases from J, leaving 10 bases between. The CDR3 region has the DNA TGTGCCAGCAGCTTGTGGTCGGGGGCGAACACCGGGGAGCTGTTTTTT. The encoded protein is CASSLWSGANTGELFF.

This clonotype was seen a few times. The V gene is TRBV11-2, the J gene TRBJ2-2; TRBD2 might be the D (5 bases). V lost 4 bases, J lost 0 bases, and 12 bases lay in between. CDR1 and CDR2 (germline): SGHAT, FQNNGV. The CDR3 loop spans 16 amino acids. The CDR3 here is CASSSVGSSNTGELFF. The CDR3 bases are TGTGCCAGCAGCTCAGTGGGGAGTTCGAACACCGGGGAGCTGTTTTTT.

This clonotype was seen a handful of times. The chain combines TRBV13 with TRBJ2-7; maybe TRBD2 (6 bases). This CDR3 is 15 amino acids long. V was shortened by 1 base and J by 3 bases, with 13 bases between the two germline ends. The germline V gene has CDR1 PRHDT and CDR2 FYEKMQ (reference sequence). This chain's CDR3 is CASSLEEEGIYEQYF. CDR3 nucleotide sequence: TGTGCCAGCAGCTTAGAGGAGGAGGGGATCTACGAGCAGTACTTC.

This clonotype was picked up a small number of times. V usage is TRBV27 and J usage is TRBJ2-7; weak D call: TRBD1 (6 bases). V gave up 5 bases and J gave up 9 bases, with 26 bases separating them. This CDR3 is 16 amino acids long. Germline V CDR1 and CDR2: MNHEY, SMNVEV (reference sequence). CDR3 amino acids: CASSPFLTGQMGWQYV. CDR3 in DNA: TGTGCCAGCAGTCCATTCTTGACAGGCCAAATGGGGTGGCAGTACGTC.

The J gene is TRBJ2-1, the V gene TRBV7-6, with a tentative D call TRBD1 (7 bases). The CDR3 consists of 15 residues. Germline CDR1 is SGHVS and CDR2 is FNYEAQ. CDR3 DNA: TGTGCTAGCGGCTTATCGGCAGGGGGGTACAATGAGCAGTTCTTC. It specifies CASGLSAGGYNEQFF.

This chain joins TRBV7-6 and TRBJ1-6; 7 bases agree with TRBD1. The trim removed 1 base at V and 10 bases at J, leaving 4 bases unmatched. From germline, CDR1 is SGHVS and CDR2 FNYEAQ. CDR3 length: 14 residues. CDR3 DNA: TGTGCCAGCAGCTTAGGACAGGGTCAGTCACCCCTCCACTTT. Translating it yields CASSLGQGQSPLHF.

The chain carries TRBV28 and TRBJ1-6; no clear D gene. The germline V gene encodes CDR1 MDHEN and CDR2 SYDVKM. The CDR3 is made up of 16 amino acids. V was pared by 5 bases and J by 12 bases, with 23 bases between. The CDR3 nucleotides are TGTGCCAGCAGTGCCCGGACGTATCGGGCCGAGGGACCCCTCCACTTT. Amino acid sequence: CASSARTYRAEGPLHF.

The chain has TRBV15 and TRBJ1-2; possible D gene TRBD1, 6 bases. Trimming stripped 0 bases from V and 7 bases from J, with 12 bases between. The CDR3 extends over 14 amino acids. Per germline, CDR1 LNHNV and CDR2 YYDKDF (reference sequence). The CDR3 region is CATSRDRGAGGYTF. The CDR3 nucleotides are TGTGCCACCAGCAGAGATCGGGGGGCTGGTGGCTACACCTTC.